Below, 12 T cell receptor beta chains from the same sample are listed, as sequenced in a study of identical twins (dated by TCRdb to about 2016). Library creation used 5' RACE. The instrument given in TCRdb is Illumina HiSeq 2000. Using fastp trimming at Q25 and MiXCR clonotype assembly, TCRdb reanalyzed the public sequencing data and kept in-frame beta chains. A single entry per CDR3 protein holds the most common genes and DNA from its merged rows. The sample table lists around 250,000 distinct CDR3 sequences, approximately 11% of them with a count of one. The ten largest clones add up to 3.5% to 5% of the sample. This sample also belongs to another study, concerning yellow fever vaccine responses in identical twins.

Sequencing was carried out using memory (CD45RO+) T cells sorted from blood. In the paper's terms, the cell subset or site label means: CD45RO+ enriched T cells. These receptors all stem from a woman between 18 and 30 years old in good health.

V usage is TRBV6-1 and J usage is TRBJ1-6; D is unclear. This CDR3 has 18 residues. The V gene lost 8 bases and the J gene lost 0 bases, with 20 bases spanning the gap. Germline V gives CDR1 MNHNS, CDR2 SASEGT. The CDR3 is CASSFASGDSSYNSPLHF. The DNA for the CDR3 is TGTGCCAGCTCTTTTGCTTCTGGGGATAGCTCCTATAATTCACCCCTCCACTTT.

This clonotype was seen repeatedly, ten times or more. The chain has TRBV5-1 and TRBJ2-2, with 10 nucleotides matching TRBD2. Germline V gives CDR1 SGHRS, CDR2 YFSETQ. With 1 base clipped from V and 4 bases from J, the junction kept 10 bases outside the gene matches. The CDR3 has 18 amino acids. CDR3: CASSLSRTSGIRTGELFF. In nucleotides, the CDR3 is TGCGCCAGCAGCTTGTCTAGGACTAGCGGTATTCGCACCGGGGAGCTGTTTTTT.

The chain uses TRBV28 and TRBJ2-7; 9 bases are a match to TRBD2. The CDR3 length is 15 residues. V lost 6 bases and J lost 5; bases outside the gene matches: 11. Per germline, CDR1 MDHEN and CDR2 SYDVKM. Here the CDR3 reads CASSLGTSRRNEQYF. The DNA for the CDR3 is TGTGCCAGCAGCCTAGGGACTAGCCGAAGGAACGAGCAGTACTTC.

At least ten counts were recorded for this clonotype. This chain links TRBV7-2 with TRBJ1-6; 11 bases fit TRBD1. J gave up 6 bases and V 6 bases, and 7 bases lay outside the gene matches. The CDR3 is 16 amino acids. Germline CDR1 reads SGHTA; CDR2 reads FQGNSA. The CDR3 spells CASRISGQGANSPLHF. DNA for the CDR3: TGTGCCAGCAGAATCTCCGGACAGGGGGCTAATTCACCCCTCCACTTT.

This clonotype was counted only a few times. The chain uses TRBV19 and TRBJ1-5; D remains ambiguous. V lost 4 bases and J lost 4, with 2 bases in between. CDR1 is LNHDA and CDR2 is SQIVND in the germline V gene (reference sequence). The CDR3 is 11 residues long. Here the CDR3 reads CASSRNQPQHF. The CDR3 DNA sequence: TGTGCCAGTAGTAGGAATCAGCCCCAGCATTTT. Full variable domain (missing parts from reference TRBV19 and TRBJ1-5): DGGITQSPKYLFRKEGQNVTLSCEQNLNHDAMYWYRQDPGQGLRLIYYSQIVNDFQKGDIAEGYSVSREKKESFPLTVTSAQKNPTAFYLCASSRNQPQHFGDGTRLSIL.

This clonotype has a count of ten or more. The gene calls are TRBV27 and TRBJ2-1; 8 nucleotides line up with TRBD1. There are 14 residues in the CDR3. V trimming: 9 bases; J trimming: 0 bases; junction bases outside the gene matches: 4. Germline V gives CDR1 MNHEY, CDR2 SMNVEV (reference sequence). The CDR3 here is CASWTGSSYNEQFF. CDR3 nucleotide sequence: TGTGCCAGTTGGACAGGGAGCTCCTACAATGAGCAGTTCTTC.

This chain connects TRBV24-1 to TRBJ2-1; TRBD1 matches 7 bases. The germline CDR1 and CDR2 sequences are KGHDR and SFDVKD. The V gene end was trimmed by 5 bases and the J gene end by 5 bases; junction bases not matched to a gene: 11. The CDR3 has 16 residues. In DNA, the CDR3 is TGTGCCACCAGTGCAAACACCGGGACAGCAAACAATGAGCAGTTCTTC. Its protein is CATSANTGTANNEQFF.

The V gene is TRBV29-1, the J gene TRBJ1-5; D is unresolved. This CDR3 has 13 amino acids. Germline-derived CDR1 and CDR2 are SQVTM and ANQGSEA. Trimming pared 7 bases from V and 3 bases from J, leaving 13 bases between. The DNA for the CDR3 is TGCAGCGCCGAGTTGGCTCCCAATCAGCCCCAGCATTTT. This translates into CSAELAPNQPQHF.

The chain carries TRBV5-5 and TRBJ2-3; 9 bases fit TRBD2. CDR3 length: 16 residues. Per germline, CDR1 SGHKS and CDR2 YYEKEE (reference sequence). V lost 2 bases to trimming and J lost 6 bases; unmatched junction nucleotides: 10. CDR3 in amino acids: CASSFSSGGSQDTQYF. The CDR3, as DNA: TGTGCCAGCAGCTTTTCGAGCGGGGGGTCTCAGGATACGCAGTATTTT. The whole variable domain, filled in from reference TRBV5-5 and TRBJ2-3, reads DAGVTQSPTHLIKTRGQQVTLRCSPISGHKSVSWYQQVLGQGPQFIFQYYEKEERGRGNFPDRFSARQFPNYSSELNVNALLLGDSALYLCASSFSSGGSQDTQYFGPGTRLTVL.

This clonotype was counted a few times. The chain has TRBV12-3 or TRBV12-4 and TRBJ1-6; D perhaps matches TRBD1 (6 bases). This CDR3 has 13 residues. With 5 bases removed from V and 13 bases from J, the gap between germline ends came to 15 bases. CDR3 sequence reads: CASSPGQKSPLHF. CDR3 DNA sequence: TGTGCCAGCAGTCCGGGACAAAAGAGCCCCCTCCACTTT.

The table lists this clonotype with many counts. The chain recombines TRBV5-1 with TRBJ2-1; TRBD1 matches at 8 bases. Per germline, CDR1 SGHRS and CDR2 YFSETQ. The CDR3 length is 16 residues. V was clipped by 7 bases and J by 4 bases; unmatched bases: 13. The CDR3: CASSRAGTGAYNEQFF. In DNA form, the CDR3 reads TGCGCCAGCTCCCGAGCCGGGACAGGCGCATACAATGAGCAGTTCTTC.

Notes on this clonotype: A much larger clone differs by one base, so this may be a read error. This chain links TRBV29-1 with TRBJ2-5; a possible D gene is TRBD1 (5 bases). Deletions cut 4 bases from V and 7 bases from J, with 16 bases between. From germline, CDR1 is SQVTM and CDR2 ANQGSEA. The CDR3 loop spans 13 amino acids. The CDR3: CSVVGALSRTQYF. The CDR3, as DNA: TGCAGCGTTGTAGGGGCCCTAAGTCGGACCCAGTACTTC.